This T cell receptor beta chain appears in the sequencing data of a study of shared clonotypes between healthy human individuals. Study results and caveats: Among donors, clonotype sharing was expected to be affected by sequencing depth. Several donors shared around 5.1% of their naive CD4 clonotypes.

A word on this clone: Its antigen is not known.

Measured with immunoSEQ multiplex PCR; TCRdb has only the in-frame clones, and not every one. The table has a few hundred thousand clones, about 96% seen once. The TCR comes from a man aged 25 to 40 in good health. The sample comprised memory CD8+ T cells sorted from blood. Subset given: CD45RO+ cells pooled with CCR7-negative TemRA cells.

In DNA form, the CDR3 reads TGTGCCAGCAGTTTGGGGACAGGAAAAGGCTATGGCTACACCTTC. It yields the protein CASSLGTGKGYGYTF. V is TRBV27 and J is TRBJ1-2, with 8 nucleotides matching TRBD1. Germline assignment: CDR1 MNHEY and CDR2 SMNVEV (reference sequence). This CDR3 is 15 amino acids long. V lost 3 bases to trimming and J lost 4 bases; unmatched junction nucleotides: 7.